Listed below are T cell receptor beta chains from one sample, sequenced in a study of control samples from healthy donors and cancer patients. Using immunoSEQ multiplex PCR, the repertoire was profiled, and TCRdb retains in-frame clones only, with some absent. The repertoire includes 150,000 or so clones, about 90% of them detected once, and less than 8.5% sits in the top ten. The sample consisted of blood. These receptors were collected from a young man in good health. The CDR3 runs from the conserved cysteine through the conserved F or W. The order of the fields is V gene, J gene, CDR3 protein.

v_call: TRBV7-9
j_call: TRBJ1-4
cdr3_aa: CASSLSGAGEEKLFF

v_call: TRBV9
j_call: TRBJ1-6
cdr3_aa: CASSFTTDSPLHF

v_call: TRBV4-2
j_call: TRBJ2-2
cdr3_aa: CASRERAGDTGELFF

v_call: TRBV7-6
j_call: TRBJ2-5
cdr3_aa: CASSQPPDGGSQYF

v_call: TRBV28
j_call: TRBJ2-7
cdr3_aa: CASSYRGYEQYF

v_call: TRBV9
j_call: TRBJ1-2
cdr3_aa: CASSVAGYYGYTF

v_call: TRBV4-2
j_call: TRBJ2-3
cdr3_aa: CASSRAGAGKDTQYF

v_call: TRBV4-3
j_call: TRBJ2-1
cdr3_aa: CASSQGGTGRNEQFF

v_call: TRBV7-9
j_call: TRBJ2-3
cdr3_aa: CASSGYPSTDTQYF

v_call: TRBV27
j_call: TRBJ2-3
cdr3_aa: CASRAGTSGTDTQYF

v_call: TRBV2
j_call: TRBJ1-1
cdr3_aa: CASSEGVGGLPKAFF

v_call: TRBV18
j_call: TRBJ1-2
cdr3_aa: CASSPDGSGYTF

v_call: TRBV19
j_call: TRBJ1-2
cdr3_aa: CASSIDRVGDGYTF

v_call: TRBV10-3
j_call: TRBJ1-4
cdr3_aa: CAISESQSSEKLFF

v_call: TRBV9
j_call: TRBJ1-1
cdr3_aa: CASSVLDDTEAFF

v_call: TRBV6-6
j_call: TRBJ1-6
cdr3_aa: CASSGAYGDSPLHF

v_call: TRBV3-1/TRBV3-2
j_call: TRBJ2-2
cdr3_aa: CASSTIRELFF

v_call: TRBV27
j_call: TRBJ1-4
cdr3_aa: CASSKVIDNEKLFF

v_call: TRBV7-6
j_call: TRBJ2-4
cdr3_aa: CASSPSGGLAKNIQYF

v_call: TRBV18
j_call: TRBJ2-2
cdr3_aa: CASSPGTANTGELFF

v_call: TRBV19
j_call: TRBJ1-5
cdr3_aa: CASSVPGQGKEPQHF

v_call: TRBV5-6
j_call: TRBJ1-1
cdr3_aa: CASSFPGVTEAFF

v_call: TRBV4-3
j_call: TRBJ2-7
cdr3_aa: CASSWDRADFRYSNYEQYF

v_call: TRBV9
j_call: TRBJ1-3
cdr3_aa: CASSVVEGRDVYF

v_call: TRBV5-1
j_call: TRBJ2-3
cdr3_aa: CASSLAGTDYSTDTQYF

v_call: TRBV5-1
j_call: TRBJ2-3
cdr3_aa: CASSLGGLATDTQYF

v_call: TRBV4-1
j_call: TRBJ2-3
cdr3_aa: CASSQDDSGTGYLTDTQYF

v_call: TRBV2
j_call: TRBJ2-7
cdr3_aa: CASTLYGEQYF

v_call: TRBV18
j_call: TRBJ2-7
cdr3_aa: CASRAPLGEQYF

v_call: TRBV5-1
j_call: TRBJ1-6
cdr3_aa: CASSLGDAGAPLHF

v_call: TRBV19
j_call: TRBJ1-6
cdr3_aa: CASSTYSGVNSPLHF

v_call: TRBV7-9
j_call: TRBJ2-1
cdr3_aa: CASTGGGAYNEQFF

v_call: TRBV5-1
j_call: TRBJ2-2
cdr3_aa: CASSYSQGSSTGELFF

v_call: TRBV11-2
j_call: TRBJ2-3
cdr3_aa: CASSPSPDTQYF

v_call: TRBV6-6
j_call: TRBJ2-1
cdr3_aa: CASSYGDSYNEQFF

v_call: TRBV27
j_call: TRBJ2-7
cdr3_aa: CASSLTGNEQYF

v_call: TRBV6-6
j_call: TRBJ1-5
cdr3_aa: CASSYLSDQPQHF

v_call: TRBV19
j_call: TRBJ1-5
cdr3_aa: CASSILDTTFQPQHF

v_call: TRBV23-1
j_call: TRBJ2-7
cdr3_aa: CASSQSRVRDRRPYEQYF

v_call: TRBV6-5
j_call: TRBJ2-7
cdr3_aa: CASSYSHGTGEQYF

v_call: TRBV18
j_call: TRBJ1-2
cdr3_aa: CASSPGGQGPGYTF

v_call: TRBV6-5
j_call: TRBJ1-6
cdr3_aa: CASLTTPGGSSPLHF

v_call: TRBV6-2/TRBV6-3
j_call: TRBJ1-6
cdr3_aa: CASSDGWRSYNSPLHF

v_call: TRBV7-9
j_call: TRBJ2-3
cdr3_aa: CASSPRDSRTDTQYF

v_call: TRBV2
j_call: TRBJ2-3
cdr3_aa: CASSASGGLNTQYF

v_call: TRBV4-3
j_call: TRBJ2-7
cdr3_aa: CASSQDQDPRYEQYF

v_call: TRBV19
j_call: TRBJ2-2
cdr3_aa: CATTGVGTGELFF

v_call: TRBV5-1
j_call: TRBJ2-7
cdr3_aa: CASSLDQGGYEQYF

v_call: TRBV19
j_call: TRBJ2-6
cdr3_aa: CASSQGAGPGGANVLTF

v_call: TRBV15
j_call: TRBJ1-2
cdr3_aa: CATSRDTYGYTF

v_call: TRBV19
j_call: TRBJ2-7
cdr3_aa: CASSMGQGYEQYF

v_call: TRBV2
j_call: TRBJ2-7
cdr3_aa: CASRGDSGVTSEQYF

v_call: TRBV7-2
j_call: TRBJ2-5
cdr3_aa: CASSLVRQETQYF

v_call: TRBV2
j_call: TRBJ1-1
cdr3_aa: CASRLSGMNTEAFF

v_call: TRBV6-1
j_call: TRBJ1-5
cdr3_aa: CASSVGLTLSNQPQHF